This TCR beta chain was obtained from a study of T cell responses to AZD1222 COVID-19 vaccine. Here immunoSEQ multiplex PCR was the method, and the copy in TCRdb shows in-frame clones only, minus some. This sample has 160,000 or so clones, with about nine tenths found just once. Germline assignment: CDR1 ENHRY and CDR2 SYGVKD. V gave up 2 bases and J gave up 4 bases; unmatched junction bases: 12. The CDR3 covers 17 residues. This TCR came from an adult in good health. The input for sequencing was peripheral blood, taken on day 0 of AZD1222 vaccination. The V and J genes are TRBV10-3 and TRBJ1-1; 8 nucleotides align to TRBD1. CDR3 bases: TGTGCCATCAGTGAGCCTGGACAGGGTCTGTCCCGCACTGAAGCTTTCTTT. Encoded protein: CAISEPGQGLSRTEAFF.